A single sample is the source of the 27 T cell receptor beta chains below, sequenced in a study of blood T cells in healthy people across ages. A second PCR of roughly 6 to 12 cycles used a sample-barcoded 5' primer and a J-beta primer mix. TCRdb re-called the 5' RACE reads with MiXCR, one entry per CDR3 protein. The table lists about 780,000 distinct CDR3 sequences, roughly 24% of them singletons. This sample was also put to use in a study of T cells of mothers and their children.

The specimen sequenced was blood. These receptors were taken from a boy between 5 and 17 years old in good health.

The chain has TRBV10-3 and TRBJ2-1; D is uncertain. Trimming took 0 bases from V and 2 from J, leaving 14 bases between them. CDR3 length equals 17 residues. The V gene's germline CDR1 is ENHRY and CDR2 SYGVKD. The CDR3 DNA is TGTGCCATCAGTGAGTCGCCAGGTCAAACTACCTACAATGAGCAGTTCTTC. Translated: CAISESPGQTTYNEQFF.

This chain links TRBV3-1 with TRBJ2-6, with a possible D match to TRBD1 (5 bases). CDR1 LGHDT and CDR2 YNNKEL come from the germline V gene (reference sequence). Trimming cost V 1 base and J 0 bases, with 7 bases left between them. The CDR3 sequence is 16 residues long. The CDR3 region has the DNA TGTGCCAGCAGCCAAGCAGGGCACTCTGGGGCCAACGTCCTGACTTTC. Amino acids: CASSQAGHSGANVLTF.

On this clonotype itself: Mismatch with germline at one junction end may stem from a read error. The J gene is TRBJ2-5, the V gene TRBV7-9; a possible D gene is TRBD2 (5 bases). This CDR3 contains 12 residues. The germline gives CDR1 SEHNR, CDR2 FQNEAQ (reference sequence). CDR3 sequence reads: CASSLEGTRRNF. The DNA for the CDR3 is TGTGCCAGCAGCTTAGAAGGAACTAGGAGGAACTTC.

The rearrangement uses TRBV3-1 and TRBJ1-5; D remains ambiguous. CDR3 length: 14 residues. Between the trimmed V and J ends, which lost 0 bases and 7 bases, there was a span of 10 bases. Germline V gives CDR1 LGHDT, CDR2 YNNKEL (reference sequence). CDR3 amino acids: CASSQESAGQPQHF. The CDR3 DNA is TGTGCCAGCAGCCAAGAATCTGCGGGGCAGCCCCAGCATTTT.

This clonotype was seen a few times. V and J are TRBV28 and TRBJ2-7; D gene ambiguous. CDR1 and CDR2 from the germline V gene are MDHEN and SYDVKM. CDR3 length: 11 residues. The ends were cut back, 7 bases at V and 4 bases at J, with 8 bases in the middle. This CDR3 is CASTARYEQYF. CDR3 nucleotide sequence: TGTGCCAGCACAGCCAGGTACGAGCAGTACTTC.

This sequence joins TRBV10-3 and TRBJ2-3; D uncertain. V gave up 1 base and J gave up 0 bases, with 11 bases separating them. Looked up from germline, CDR1 is ENHRY and CDR2 is SYGVKD. The CDR3 totals 16 residues. This CDR3 reads CAISEFEDRSTDTQYF. The CDR3 bases are TGTGCCATCAGTGAGTTCGAGGACCGAAGCACAGATACGCAGTATTTT.

The chain has TRBV6-6 and TRBJ1-2; no firm D call. The CDR3 length is 15 residues. CDR1 and CDR2 from the germline V gene are MNHNY and SVGAGI (reference sequence). Trimming took 0 bases from V and 0 from J, leaving 8 bases between them. The chain's CDR3 is CASSYSISTNYGYTF. In DNA, the CDR3 is TGTGCCAGCAGTTACTCTATCAGCACTAACTATGGCTACACCTTC.

This clonotype was seen a few times. V is TRBV9 and J is TRBJ2-7; D is uncertain. CDR3 length equals 14 residues. Per germline, CDR1 SGDLS and CDR2 YYNGEE. Trimming cost V 0 bases and J 4 bases, with 11 bases left between them. The chain's CDR3 is CASSVASEAYEQYF. The CDR3, as DNA: TGTGCCAGCAGCGTAGCGTCAGAAGCATACGAGCAGTACTTC. The full variable domain, completed using reference TRBV9 and TRBJ2-7, is DSGVTQTPKHLITATGQRVTLRCSPRSGDLSVYWYQQSLDQGLQFLIQYYNGEERAKGNILERFSAQQFPDLHSELNLSSLELGDSALYFCASSVASEAYEQYFGPGTRLTVT.

This clonotype was counted a few times. The gene calls are TRBV29-1 and TRBJ2-7; 7 bases are a match to TRBD1. Germline trimming cut 4 bases from V and 1 base from J; bases unmatched to any gene: 13. Germline loops: CDR1 SQVTM, CDR2 ANQGSEA. The CDR3 length is 16 residues. CDR3 region: CSVVETGRQPSYEQYF. For the CDR3, the DNA is TGCAGCGTTGTAGAGACAGGGCGACAGCCTTCCTACGAGCAGTACTTC.

The chain employs TRBV14 and TRBJ2-7, with D unresolved. Germline CDR1 reads SGHDN; CDR2 reads FVKESK. The V gene lost 2 bases and the J gene lost 2 bases, with 10 bases spanning the gap. The CDR3 loop spans 14 amino acids. In nucleotides, the CDR3 is TGTGCCAGCAGCCAATTAATATCCACCTACGAGCAGTACTTC. Its translation: CASSQLISTYEQYF.

This chain uses TRBV29-1 with TRBJ2-1, with TRBD1 as a possible D gene (5 bases). The DNA end is more similar to TRBJ2-7, so the J call may be wrong. CDR1 and CDR2 from the germline V gene are SQVTM and ANQGSEA. The CDR3 length is 11 residues. The CDR3 region is CSVTRADEQYF. In DNA form, the CDR3 reads TGCAGCGTTACCAGGGCGGATGAGCAGTACTTC.

This clonotype was detected only a few times. The chain joins TRBV12-3 or TRBV12-4 to TRBJ1-5, with D unclear. V gave up 3 bases and J gave up 4 bases, with 10 bases separating them. The CDR3 totals 14 residues. The chain's CDR3 is CASSFGVGNQPQHF. In DNA form, the CDR3 reads TGTGCCAGCAGTTTCGGTGTGGGGAATCAGCCCCAGCATTTT.

This clonotype was detected a few times. V is TRBV18 and J is TRBJ1-5; D might be TRBD1 (6 bases). CDR1 and CDR2 (germline): KGHSH, LQKENI. V lost 3 bases, J lost 3 bases, and 15 bases lay in between. This CDR3 contains 16 residues. In DNA form, the CDR3 reads TGTGCCAGCTCACCCTTAGATACAGGGAACAATCAGCCCCAGCATTTT. It translates to CASSPLDTGNNQPQHF.

This sequence joins TRBV20-1 and TRBJ2-5, with D possibly matching TRBD2 (6 bases). CDR1 DFQATT and CDR2 SNEGSKA come from the germline V gene (reference sequence). V lost 3 bases and J 4 bases, leaving 18 bases between the germline ends. The CDR3 contains 15 residues. CDR3 sequence: CSARGGPGRGETQYF. CDR3 sequence (DNA): TGCAGTGCTAGGGGGGGACCCGGGCGTGGAGAGACCCAGTACTTC.

J is TRBJ1-4 and V is TRBV29-1, with 7 nucleotides matching TRBD1. The CDR3 runs 12 residues. Germline-derived CDR1 and CDR2 are SQVTM and ANQGSEA. The CDR3 DNA reads as TGCAGTGCCGGGACAGATAATGAAAAACTGTTTTTT. As protein: CSAGTDNEKLFF.

V gene TRBV20-1 combines with J gene TRBJ2-7; D is perhaps TRBD2 (5 bases). This CDR3 contains 13 residues. Germline values: CDR1 DFQATT, CDR2 SNEGSKA (reference sequence). CDR3 amino acids: CSATGEFGYEQYF. The CDR3 DNA reads TGCAGCGCAACCGGGGAATTTGGATACGAGCAGTACTTC.

This clonotype was seen a few times. This chain joins TRBV18 and TRBJ2-5; D ambiguous. The CDR3 is 15 amino acids. The germline V gene encodes CDR1 KGHSH and CDR2 LQKENI. The V and J ends lost 7 bases and 5 bases respectively, with 20 bases between them. CDR3 amino acids: CASLPRLTIGETQYF. CDR3 DNA sequence: TGTGCCAGCTTACCGCGACTGACCATCGGGGAGACCCAGTACTTC.

J is TRBJ2-5 and V is TRBV7-2, with D possibly being TRBD1 or TRBD2 (6 bases each). V shed 5 bases and J shed 2 bases, with 15 bases lying between them. Germline values: CDR1 SGHTA, CDR2 FQGNSA. The CDR3 has 15 amino acids. CDR3 in DNA: TGTGCCAGCAGCAACCAGCGGAGGGGGCAAGAGACCCAGTACTTC. Its translation is CASSNQRRGQETQYF.

V and J are TRBV12-3 or TRBV12-4 and TRBJ2-1; 7 bases fit TRBD2. The length of the CDR3 is 15 residues. Trimming took 6 bases from V and 8 from J; bases not matched to a gene: 13. In DNA form, the CDR3 reads TGTGCCAGCAGCCCTGGGACTACGACGCGGGATGAGCAGTTCTTC. It codes for CASSPGTTTRDEQFF.

The CDR3 coding sequence is TGTGCCAGCAGAGGACCCAATTTTGGGGAGACCCAGTACTTC. It is translated as CASRGPNFGETQYF. The chain is built from TRBV28 and TRBJ2-5; no reliable D call. The CDR3 is made up of 14 amino acids. Trimming removed 6 bases from V and 5 bases from J, with 16 bases in between. Germline V CDR1 and CDR2: MDHEN, SYDVKM.

The CDR3 DNA is TGTGCCAGCAGACCCAGCGGGGGGGGAACCGGGGAGCTGTTTTTT. Translation: CASRPSGGGTGELFF. The chain joins TRBV12-3 or TRBV12-4 to TRBJ2-2; TRBD2 matches at 10 bases. This CDR3 has 15 amino acids. With 6 bases clipped from V and 5 bases from J, the junction kept 6 bases outside the gene matches.

The chain links TRBV20-1 to TRBJ2-3, with unresolved D. Germline assignment: CDR1 DFQATT and CDR2 SNEGSKA (reference sequence). V was pared by 5 bases and J by 6 bases, with 12 bases between. This CDR3 spans 12 amino acids. CDR3 bases: TGCAGTGCTCCCCTGACCGGGGATACGCAGTATTTT. Its protein product is CSAPLTGDTQYF.

This clonotype was picked up a small number of times. The chain uses TRBV28 and TRBJ2-2, with D unclear. The CDR3 is made up of 11 amino acids. Per germline, CDR1 MDHEN and CDR2 SYDVKM. Between the trimmed V and J ends, which lost 6 bases and 7 bases, there was a span of 6 bases. CDR3 loop: CASRVDGELFF. CDR3 bases: TGTGCCAGCAGGGTGGACGGGGAGCTGTTTTTT.

This clonotype was picked up a small number of times. The V call is TRBV25-1, the J call TRBJ1-1, with TRBD1 matching over 7 bases. CDR1 MGHDK and CDR2 SYGVNS come from the germline V gene. The V gene end was trimmed by 4 bases and the J gene end by 2 bases; junction bases not matched to a gene: 4. This CDR3 is built from 14 residues. Here the CDR3 DNA reads TGTGCCAGCAGTGTGGGGACAGCCAACACTGAAGCTTTCTTT. Its protein product is CASSVGTANTEAFF.

This clonotype was counted ten times or more. V is TRBV6-6 and J is TRBJ2-5; 11 bases match TRBD1. V was clipped by 8 bases and J by 7 bases; unmatched bases: 6. Germline V gene data show CDR1 as MNHNY and CDR2 as SVGAGI (reference sequence). The CDR3 has 13 amino acids. The CDR3, as DNA: TGTGCCAGCTCCGCGGGGACAGGGGGGACCCAGTACTTC. It is translated as CASSAGTGGTQYF.

The rearrangement uses TRBV18 and TRBJ2-3, with TRBD2 identical over 9 bases. The CDR3 covers 15 residues. Germline trimming cut 3 bases from V and 9 bases from J; bases unmatched to any gene: 10. Germline lookup yields CDR1 KGHSH and CDR2 LQKENI. The CDR3 here is CASSPLAGDGDTQYF. CDR3 bases: TGTGCCAGCTCACCCTTAGCGGGAGATGGGGACACGCAGTATTTT.

The chain couples TRBV4-1 to TRBJ2-7; no clear D. Between the trimmed V and J ends, which lost 5 bases and 7 bases, there was a span of 18 bases. The CDR3 covers 14 residues. Germline V lookup: CDR1 MGHRA, CDR2 YSYEKL. The CDR3 is CASSVQRLFGEQYF. CDR3 sequence (DNA): TGCGCCAGCAGCGTACAGAGACTCTTCGGAGAGCAGTACTTC.